This is a list of T cell receptor beta chains from one sample in a study of blood T cell repertoires in COVID-19. The repertoire was sequenced with immunoSEQ multiplex PCR; TCRdb's copy has only in-frame clones and lacks some. The sample carries hundreds of thousands of clones, over 75% recorded once. Sequenced: peripheral blood. The receptors were gathered from a human donor in a cohort sampled during active COVID-19. Each CDR3 is given with its conserved first and last residue. A D gene is named only where the DNA matches it firmly. Some rows mark clone size as missing; the rest say once, few, many or name a class of expanded clone.

>.|TRBV4-2|TRBJ2-7|.
CASSQDRGAPYEQYF
TGTGCCAGCAGCCAAGATCGGGGAGCTCCCTACGAGCAGTACTTC
>.|TRBV7-9|TRBJ2-2|.
CASSFLTGSTGELFF
TGTGCCAGCAGCTTCCTGACAGGTTCCACCGGGGAGCTGTTTTTT
>.|TRBV2|TRBJ2-1|.
CASTEWGTSSYNEQFF
TGTGCCAGCACCGAATGGGGGACTTCCTCCTACAATGAGCAGTTCTTC
>TRBD1|TRBV6-6|TRBJ1-2|.
CASSYGTGQYGYTF
TGTGCCAGCAGTTACGGGACAGGGCAATATGGCTACACCTTC
>.|TRBV27|TRBJ2-3|.
CASSYRLGDTQYF
TGTGCCAGCAGTTACCGCCTCGGAGATACGCAGTATTTT
>.|TRBV7-9|TRBJ2-7|once
CASSLSGDEQYF
TGTGCCAGCAGCTTATCTGGAGACGAGCAGTACTTC
>.|TRBV6-5|TRBJ1-6|.
CASSSHRNSPLHF
TGTGCCAGCAGTTCCCACAGGAATTCACCCCTCCACTTT
>.|TRBV5-1|TRBJ2-7|once
CASSFQEGRWEQYF
TGCGCCAGCAGCTTTCAAGAGGGTAGGTGGGAGCAGTACTTC
>TRBD2|TRBV5-4|TRBJ2-1|.
CASRASGARYEQFF
TGTGCCAGCAGAGCTAGCGGCGCCAGGTATGAGCAGTTCTTC
>.|TRBV19|TRBJ1-6|.
CASSNYRMSSYNSPLHF
TGTGCCAGTAGTAACTACAGGATGAGCTCCTATAATTCACCCCTCCACTTT
>TRBD1|TRBV4-3|TRBJ1-6|.
CASSQDPPGGQLGNSPLHF
TGCGCCAGCAGCCAAGATCCGCCCGGGGGACAGTTGGGCAATTCACCCCTCCACTTT
>TRBD2|TRBV3-1/TRBV3-2|TRBJ2-1|.
CASSQGGGSSEQFF
TGTGCCAGCAGCCAGGGCGGGGGGTCCAGTGAGCAGTTCTTC
>.|TRBV5-1|TRBJ1-1|.
CASSPREGSGTEAFF
TGCGCCAGCAGCCCCAGGGAGGGCTCGGGGACTGAAGCTTTCTTT
>.|TRBV19|TRBJ1-5|.
CASSQQDYQPQHF
TGTGCCAGTAGTCAGCAGGACTATCAGCCCCAGCATTTT
>.|TRBV19|TRBJ1-2|.
CASSIDQRQSYGYTF
TGTGCCAGTAGTATAGATCAGAGACAGTCATATGGCTACACCTTC
>.|TRBV4-3|TRBJ2-1|.
CASSQRTGALYNEQFF
TGCGCCAGCAGCCAACGAACGGGAGCGCTTTACAATGAGCAGTTCTTC
>.|TRBV19|TRBJ2-6|few
CASLGDSSKITPEISGANVLTF
TGTGCCAGTTTGGGGGACTCCAGCAAAATTACACCGGAAATCTCTGGGGCCAACGTCCTGACTTTC
>.|TRBV24-1|TRBJ1-5|.
CATSDGGKPQHF
TGTGCCACCAGTGACGGGGGAAAGCCCCAGCATTTT
>.|TRBV5-1|TRBJ2-1|.
CASSAPPEGRYNEQFF
TGCGCCAGCAGCGCCCCCCCAGAGGGCCGGTACAATGAGCAGTTCTTC
>TRBD1|TRBV7-2|TRBJ1-4|.
CASSLTTGSANEKLFF
TGTGCCAGCAGCTTGACGACAGGGTCGGCTAATGAAAAACTGTTTTTT
>.|TRBV10-1|TRBJ2-1|.
CASSPDSRSYNEQFF
TGCGCCAGCAGTCCCGACAGCCGCTCCTACAATGAGCAGTTCTTC
>TRBD1|TRBV13|TRBJ1-2|few
CASSLRDRGRLGYGYTF
TGTGCCAGCAGCCTCCGGGACAGGGGGCGCTTGGGCTATGGCTACACCTTC
>TRBD2|TRBV2|TRBJ2-1|.
CATQSGSGRASGNEQFF
TGTGCCACCCAAAGCGGTAGCGGGAGGGCCTCGGGAAATGAGCAGTTCTTC
>TRBD1|TRBV6-5|TRBJ2-7|.
CASNPGTVYEQYF
TGTGCCAGCAACCCCGGGACAGTATACGAGCAGTACTTC
>TRBD1|TRBV5-4|TRBJ2-3|.
CASSQDRRTDTQYF
TGTGCCAGCAGCCAGGACAGGCGCACAGATACGCAGTATTTT
>.|TRBV28|TRBJ2-7|few
CASSDSSYEQYF
TGTGCCAGCTCGGACAGCTCCTACGAGCAGTACTTC
>TRBD1|TRBV6-6|TRBJ1-4|once
CASSPYRGVEKLFF
TGTGCCAGCAGTCCTTACAGGGGAGTGGAAAAACTGTTTTTT
>TRBD2|TRBV29-1|TRBJ2-2|.
CSVVGGGQAPPGELFF
TGCAGCGTTGTCGGGGGGGGGCAGGCTCCTCCCGGGGAGCTGTTTTTT
>TRBD2|TRBV28|TRBJ2-1|.
CASSRPGGSYNEQFF
TGTGCCAGCAGCCGTCCGGGGGGGTCCTACAATGAGCAGTTCTTC
>TRBD1|TRBV18|TRBJ2-2|.
CATLTGQGAGELFF
TGTGCCACCTTGACGGGACAGGGCGCCGGGGAGCTGTTTTTT
>TRBD2|TRBV5-6|TRBJ2-3|once
CASSLTSGETDTQYF
TGTGCCAGCAGCTTGACTAGCGGGGAAACAGATACGCAGTATTTT
>TRBD1|TRBV29-1|TRBJ1-4|.
CSVYRDRGLFF
TGCAGCGTATACCGGGACAGGGGACTGTTTTTT
>TRBD2|TRBV3-1/TRBV3-2|TRBJ2-1|.
CAGSLGAGGEQFF
TGTGCCGGTTCATTGGGGGCGGGAGGTGAGCAGTTCTTC
>.|TRBV5-6|TRBJ2-1|.
CASSLISASRGSEQFF
TGTGCCAGCAGCTTGATCTCGGCTAGCCGGGGAAGCGAGCAGTTCTTC
>TRBD1|TRBV4-2|TRBJ2-7|.
CASSQGDRKDSYEQYF
TGTGCCAGCAGCCAAGGGGACAGAAAAGACTCCTACGAGCAGTACTTC
>.|TRBV7-2|TRBJ1-5|.
CASSRQGRSNQPQHF
TGTGCCAGCAGCCGTCAGGGTAGGAGCAATCAGCCCCAGCATTTT
>.|TRBV27|TRBJ1-6|.
CASSSTRPNRVEGDNSPLHF
TGTGCCAGCAGTTCCACACGCCCCAACAGGGTGGAAGGGGATAATTCACCCCTCCACTTT
>.|TRBV29-1|TRBJ2-7|few
CSVDHGYEQYF
TGCAGCGTTGATCACGGCTACGAGCAGTACTTC
>.|TRBV2|TRBJ2-7|.
CASNGAGRDYEQYF
TGTGCCAGCAATGGGGCGGGACGGGACTACGAGCAGTACTTC
>TRBD1|TRBV19|TRBJ1-2|once
CASSDRGDYGYTF
TGTGCCAGTAGCGACAGGGGCGACTATGGCTACACCTTC
>TRBD1|TRBV2|TRBJ2-4|.
CASSEVTGQTLAKNIQYF
TGTGCCAGCAGTGAGGTCACGGGACAGACCCTAGCCAAAAACATTCAGTACTTC